The 6 T cell receptor beta chains below come from one sample, sequenced in a study of regulatory T cells in long-lasting Graves disease. Construction of TCR beta libraries relied on iRepertoire HTBI primers and on Arm-PCR targeting CDR3 regions. TCRdb processed the multiplex PCR reads anew with MiXCR; each CDR3 protein has one entry. In the table there are roughly 400,000 distinct CDR3 sequences, 16% of which are singletons. Time point described: newly diagnosed GD, antithyroid drugs for less than 3 months. PBMC RNA was the source of the TCR library. These same records also appear under a second study, on T cells in Graves' hyperthyroidism and ophthalmopathy.

The material sequenced was peripheral blood mononuclear cells (PBMCs), taken at new diagnosis, from a patient treated with antithyroid drugs. These receptor sequences come from a woman aged 18-35 years with Graves disease.

Details on this clonotype: A much larger clone differs by one base, so this may be a read error. V gene TRBV18 combines with J gene TRBJ1-2; D perhaps matches TRBD1 (6 bases). Germline loops: CDR1 KGHSH, CDR2 LQKENI. The CDR3 length is 14 residues. The CDR3 here is CARSPTGRDYGYTF. The CDR3 nucleotides read TGTGCCAGATCACCAACAGGGCGGGACTATGGCTACACCTTC. The entire variable domain, with the rest obtained from reference TRBV18 and TRBJ1-2, is as follows: NAGVMQNPRHLVRRRGQEARLRCSPMKGHSHVYWYRQLPEEGLKFMVYLQKENIIDESGMPKERFSAEFPKEGPSILRIQQVVRGDSAAYFCARSPTGRDYGYTFGSGTRLTVV.

The rearrangement links TRBV6-2 or TRBV6-3 to TRBJ2-1, with TRBD2 identical over 9 bases. The CDR3 totals 16 residues. J lost 3 bases, V lost 3 bases, and 6 bases had no gene match. CDR1 is MNHEY and CDR2 is SVGEGT in the germline V gene. CDR3 sequence reads: CASSYGTSPYYNEQFF. In DNA, the CDR3 is TGTGCCAGCAGTTATGGGACTAGCCCTTACTACAATGAGCAGTTCTTC.

This clonotype was counted ten times or more. This chain links TRBV7-6 with TRBJ2-3; 12 bases fit TRBD2. The germline CDR1 and CDR2 sequences are SGHVS and FNYEAQ. J lost 5 bases, V lost 4 bases, and 19 bases had no gene match. This CDR3 comprises 20 residues. CDR3 coding DNA: TGTGCCAGCAGCTGGACAGCTAGCGGGAGGGCCGTCGGTTGGAGAGATACGCAGTATTTT. Translating gives CASSWTASGRAVGWRDTQYF.

This chain joins TRBV28 and TRBJ2-1, with no clear D. The length of the CDR3 is 13 residues. Trimming shortened V by 4 bases and J by 7 bases, and 11 bases separated the two germline ends. Per the germline V gene, CDR1 is MDHEN and CDR2 is SYDVKM. The CDR3 loop is CASSSGFTNEQFF. The CDR3 coding sequence is TGTGCCAGCAGTTCTGGCTTTACGAATGAGCAGTTCTTC.

This clonotype was seen a few times. The chain couples TRBV7-2 to TRBJ2-7; 7 bases map to TRBD2. CDR1 and CDR2 (germline): SGHTA, FQGNSA. The V and J ends lost 5 bases and 7 bases, in that order; junction bases with no gene match: 8. The CDR3 has 13 residues. DNA of the CDR3: TGTGCCAGCAGCCAGGGACTACGAAGGGAGCAGTACTTC. Protein sequence: CASSQGLRREQYF.

This clonotype was seen repeatedly, ten times or more. This sequence joins TRBV6-2 or TRBV6-3 and TRBJ2-7; D is perhaps TRBD2 (6 bases). V dropped 6 bases and J dropped 5 bases, with 23 bases sitting between them. The CDR3 loop spans 16 amino acids. Germline V gene sequence: CDR1 MNHEY, CDR2 SVGEGT. The CDR3 DNA is TGTGCCAGCAGACGCCTTAGCGGAGAGGGCCGCAACGAGCAGTACTTC. It translates to CASRRLSGEGRNEQYF.